What follows is one T cell receptor beta chain and its context. The antigen is not known. This CDR3 is built from 13 residues. The V segment lost 1 base and the J segment 6 bases; nucleotides outside the gene matches: 6. Germline V gene sequence: CDR1 DFQATT, CDR2 SNEGSKA (reference sequence). These data belong to a study of response to subunit inactivated influenza vaccine. Study-wide findings and caveats: Authors proposed each seasonal influenza vaccination draws in few new T cells.

MiXCR, run by TCRdb on the RT-PCR reads, gives a single entry per CDR3 protein. There are about 520,000 distinct CDR3 sequences in the sample; approximately 24% occur only once, and approximately 2% lies in the top ten. Here the sequenced sample was CD4+ T cells sorted from PBMCs, taken roughly 5 days after vaccination. The chain uses TRBV20-1 and TRBJ2-7; TRBD1 matches 7 bases. The clonotype comes from a man in his fifties who received an inactivated influenza vaccine. The DNA of the CDR3 is TGCAGTGCTAGAGGGGACAGCTTCCCCGAGCAGTACTTC. Its translation is CSARGDSFPEQYF.